The present TCR beta chain was sequenced within a study of human T cells and chemical hapten exposure. Looking at the study overall: The cohort included alopecia areata under or over 50% scalp, totalis and universalis.

Germline CDR1 is LGHNA and CDR2 is YNFKEQ. Trimming stripped 3 bases from V and 1 base from J, with 16 bases between. The CDR3 length is 17 residues. Study-wide results and limits: As the donors had alopecia, their immune response may differ from healthy people's.

Time point here: pre-sensitization, week 0. Treatment indicated: therapeutic diphenylcyclopropenone sensitization with weekly scalp DPC. Patches went on only after blood had been drawn each time. Per the original data handling: Samples held a median of about 94,000 TCRs, range roughly 20,000–700,000. TCRdb analysed the RACE reads with MiXCR anew, one entry per CDR3 protein. TCRdb's processing, not the authors', yielded these V and J calls. The data hold more than 300,000 distinct CDR3 sequences, with more than 4.5% observed a single time. This clonotype was seen at least ten times. Its antigen is currently unknown.

Sequenced material: whole blood, taken in connection with sensitization to the hapten diphenylcyclopropenone (DPC). The TCR was taken from a woman in her forties or fifties with alopecia areata. Some clones in this sample may be carry-over from other donors' samples. The chain has TRBV4-2 and TRBJ2-4, with D perhaps matching TRBD2 (5 bases). The CDR3 DNA sequence: TGTGCCAGCAGCCAGGTGGAGGTACTTCCCGCCAAAAACATTCAGTACTTC. It translates to CASSQVEVLPAKNIQYF.